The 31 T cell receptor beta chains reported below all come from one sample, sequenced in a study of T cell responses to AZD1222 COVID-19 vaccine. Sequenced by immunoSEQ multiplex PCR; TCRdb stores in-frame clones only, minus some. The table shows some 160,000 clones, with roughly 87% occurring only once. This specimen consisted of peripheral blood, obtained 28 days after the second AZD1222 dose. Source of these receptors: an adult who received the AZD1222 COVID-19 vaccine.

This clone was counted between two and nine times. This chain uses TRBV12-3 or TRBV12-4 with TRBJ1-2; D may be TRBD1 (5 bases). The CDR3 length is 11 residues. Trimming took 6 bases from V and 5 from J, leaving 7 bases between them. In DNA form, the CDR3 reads TGTGCCAGCAGATCAGGGTATGGCTACACCTTC. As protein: CASRSGYGYTF.

CDR3 DNA sequence: TGTGCCAGCGGAGATATGAACACTGAAGCTTTCTTT. This sequence encodes CASGDMNTEAFF. The chain employs TRBV7-6 and TRBJ1-1; D remains unclear. V lost 8 bases to trimming and J lost 0 bases, with 7 bases between them. The CDR3 covers 12 residues. Germline V gene data show CDR1 as SGHVS and CDR2 as FNYEAQ.

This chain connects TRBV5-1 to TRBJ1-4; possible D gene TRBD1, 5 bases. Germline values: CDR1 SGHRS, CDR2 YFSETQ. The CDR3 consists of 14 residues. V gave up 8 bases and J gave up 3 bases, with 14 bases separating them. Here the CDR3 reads CASRGGIPNEKLFF. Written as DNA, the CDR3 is TGCGCCAGTAGGGGCGGGATTCCTAATGAAAAACTGTTTTTT.

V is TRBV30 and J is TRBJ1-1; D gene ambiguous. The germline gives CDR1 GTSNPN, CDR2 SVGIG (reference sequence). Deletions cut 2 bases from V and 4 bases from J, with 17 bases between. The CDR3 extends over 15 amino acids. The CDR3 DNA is TGTGCCTGGAGTAAGAAGGGCACCTGGGTCACTGAAGCTTTCTTT. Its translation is CAWSKKGTWVTEAFF.

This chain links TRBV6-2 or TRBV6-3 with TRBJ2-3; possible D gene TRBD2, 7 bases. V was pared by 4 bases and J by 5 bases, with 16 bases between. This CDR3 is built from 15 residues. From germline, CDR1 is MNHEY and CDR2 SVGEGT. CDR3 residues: CASSSRGAVEDTQYF. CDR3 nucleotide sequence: TGTGCCAGCAGTTCCCGGGGGGCGGTGGAAGATACGCAGTATTTT.

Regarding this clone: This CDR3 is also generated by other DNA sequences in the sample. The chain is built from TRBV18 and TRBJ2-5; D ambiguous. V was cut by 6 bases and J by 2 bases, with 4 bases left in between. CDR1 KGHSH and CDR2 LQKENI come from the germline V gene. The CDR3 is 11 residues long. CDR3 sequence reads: CASSPQETQYF. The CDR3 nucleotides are TGTGCCAGCTCCCCGCAAGAGACCCAGTACTTC.

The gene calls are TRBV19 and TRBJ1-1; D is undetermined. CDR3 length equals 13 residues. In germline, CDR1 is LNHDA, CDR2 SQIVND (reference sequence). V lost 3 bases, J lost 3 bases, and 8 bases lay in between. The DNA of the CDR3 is TGTGCCAGTAGTATGGGCGGGTACACTGAAGCTTTCTTT. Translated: CASSMGGYTEAFF.

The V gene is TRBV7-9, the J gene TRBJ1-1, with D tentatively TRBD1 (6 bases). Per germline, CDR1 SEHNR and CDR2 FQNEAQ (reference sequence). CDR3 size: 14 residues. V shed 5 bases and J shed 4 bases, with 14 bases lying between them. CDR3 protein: CASSQSGTITEAFF. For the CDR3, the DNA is TGTGCCAGCAGCCAATCCGGGACAATCACTGAAGCTTTCTTT.

CDR3 region: CASSQSANVGQGAGYGYTF. The CDR3 DNA reads as TGTGCCAGCAGCCAAAGTGCTAATGTCGGACAGGGGGCAGGATATGGCTACACCTTC. The chain links TRBV7-2 to TRBJ1-2, with 11 bases matching TRBD1. The junction had 19 bases not matched to a gene; V was cut back by 5 bases and J by 5 bases. Germline CDR1 and CDR2: SGHTA and FQGNSA. CDR3 size: 19 residues. Using reference TRBV7-2 and TRBJ1-2 for the parts outside the CDR3, the full variable domain is GAGVSQSPSNKVTEKGKDVELRCDPISGHTALYWYRQSLGQGLEFLIYFQGNSAPDKSGLPSDRFSAERTGGSVSTLTIQRTQQEDSAVYLCASSQSANVGQGAGYGYTFGSGTRLTVV.

The CDR3 nucleotides read TGTGCCAGCAGCCCAATCGTCCGACGGTTACTCGGCACAGATACGCAGTATTTT. It specifies CASSPIVRRLLGTDTQYF. The chain employs TRBV3-1 (or the pseudogene TRBV3-2) and TRBJ2-3; D call uncertain. Germline V CDR1 and CDR2: LGHDT, YNNKEL (reference sequence). Trimming shortened V by 4 bases and J by 1 base, and 21 bases separated the two germline ends. The CDR3 runs to 18 residues.

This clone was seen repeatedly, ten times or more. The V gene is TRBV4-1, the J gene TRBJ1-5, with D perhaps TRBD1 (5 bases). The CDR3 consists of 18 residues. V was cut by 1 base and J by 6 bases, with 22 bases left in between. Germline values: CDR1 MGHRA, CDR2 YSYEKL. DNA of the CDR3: TGCGCCAGCAGCCAAGGATCGATCGTAGGGGCTCAACTTCAGCCCCAGCATTTT. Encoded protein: CASSQGSIVGAQLQPQHF.

In DNA form, the CDR3 reads TGTGCCAGTGAGGATTGGACCGCCGCTACAGATCAGCCCCAGCATTTT. Its translation: CASEDWTAATDQPQHF. J is TRBJ1-5 and V is TRBV19; D gene ambiguous. V shed 8 bases and J shed 5 bases, with 22 bases lying between them. CDR1 LNHDA and CDR2 SQIVND come from the germline V gene (reference sequence). This CDR3 is 16 amino acids long.

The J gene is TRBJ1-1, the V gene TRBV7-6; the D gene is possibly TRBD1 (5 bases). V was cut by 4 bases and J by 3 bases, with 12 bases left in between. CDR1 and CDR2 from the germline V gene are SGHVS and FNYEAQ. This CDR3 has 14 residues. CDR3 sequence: CASSSDGGHTEAFF. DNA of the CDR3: TGTGCCAGCAGCTCCGACGGGGGTCACACTGAAGCTTTCTTT.

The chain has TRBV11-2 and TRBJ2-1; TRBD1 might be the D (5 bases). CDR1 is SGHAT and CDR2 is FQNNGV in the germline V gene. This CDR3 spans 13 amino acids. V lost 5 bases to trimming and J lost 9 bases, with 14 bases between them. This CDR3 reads CASSPVRTLEQFF. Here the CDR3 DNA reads TGTGCCAGCAGCCCCGTCCGGACACTTGAGCAGTTCTTC.

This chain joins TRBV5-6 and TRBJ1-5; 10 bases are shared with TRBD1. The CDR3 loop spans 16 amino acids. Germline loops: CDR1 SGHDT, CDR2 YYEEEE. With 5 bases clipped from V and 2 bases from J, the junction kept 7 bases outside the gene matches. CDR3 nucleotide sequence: TGTGCCAGCAGTCCTGACAGGGGGCTGGGCAATCAGCCCCAGCATTTT. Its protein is CASSPDRGLGNQPQHF.

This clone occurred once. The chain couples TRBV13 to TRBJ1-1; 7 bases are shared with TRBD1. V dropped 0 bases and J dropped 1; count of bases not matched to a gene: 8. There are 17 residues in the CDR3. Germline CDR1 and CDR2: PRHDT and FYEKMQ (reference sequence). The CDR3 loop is CASSLGRRGLGNTEAFF. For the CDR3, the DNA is TGTGCCAGCAGCTTAGGCCGTAGGGGGCTGGGGAACACTGAAGCTTTCTTT.

The CDR3 here is CASSDGAGESETQYF. Written as DNA, the CDR3 is TGTGCCAGCAGTGATGGTGCGGGGGAGTCGGAGACCCAGTACTTC. The chain carries TRBV6-1 and TRBJ2-5; 7 bases are a match to TRBD2. V shed 3 bases and J 5 bases; nucleotides not matched to a gene: 9. This CDR3 comprises 15 residues. Germline values: CDR1 MNHNS, CDR2 SASEGT.

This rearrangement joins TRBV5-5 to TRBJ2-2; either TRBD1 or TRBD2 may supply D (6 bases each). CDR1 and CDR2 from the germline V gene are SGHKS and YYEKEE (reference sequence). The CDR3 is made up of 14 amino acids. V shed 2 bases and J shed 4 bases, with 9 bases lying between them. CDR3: CASSFGGGTGELFF. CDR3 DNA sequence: TGTGCCAGCAGCTTTGGAGGGGGCACCGGGGAGCTGTTTTTT.

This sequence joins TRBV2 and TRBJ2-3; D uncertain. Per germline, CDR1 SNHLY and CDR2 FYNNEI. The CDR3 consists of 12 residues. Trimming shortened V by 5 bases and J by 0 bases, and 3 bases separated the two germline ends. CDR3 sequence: CASSWSTDTQYF. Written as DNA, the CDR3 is TGTGCCAGCAGTTGGAGCACAGATACGCAGTATTTT.

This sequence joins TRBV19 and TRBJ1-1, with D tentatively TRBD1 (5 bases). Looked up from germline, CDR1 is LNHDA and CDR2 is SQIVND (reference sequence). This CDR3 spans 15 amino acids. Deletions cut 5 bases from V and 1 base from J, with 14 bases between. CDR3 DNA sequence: TGTGCCAGTAGTCCTATGGACACACCGAACACTGAAGCTTTCTTT. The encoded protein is CASSPMDTPNTEAFF.

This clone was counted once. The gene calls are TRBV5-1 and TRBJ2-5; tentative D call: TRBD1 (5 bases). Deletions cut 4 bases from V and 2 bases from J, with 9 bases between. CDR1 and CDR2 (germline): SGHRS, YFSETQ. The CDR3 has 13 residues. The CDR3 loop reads CASSQTEQETQYF. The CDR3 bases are TGCGCCAGCAGCCAGACAGAGCAAGAGACCCAGTACTTC.

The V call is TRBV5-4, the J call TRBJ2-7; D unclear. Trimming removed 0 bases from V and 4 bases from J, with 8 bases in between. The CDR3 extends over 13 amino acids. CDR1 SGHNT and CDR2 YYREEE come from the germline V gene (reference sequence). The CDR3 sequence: CASSLDSRYEQYF. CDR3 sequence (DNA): TGTGCCAGCAGCTTGGACAGTCGATACGAGCAGTACTTC.

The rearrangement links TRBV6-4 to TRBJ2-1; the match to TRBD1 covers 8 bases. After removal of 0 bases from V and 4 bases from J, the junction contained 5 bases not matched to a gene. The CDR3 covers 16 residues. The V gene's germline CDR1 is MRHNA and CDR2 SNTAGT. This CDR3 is CASSDSTGGPYNEQFF. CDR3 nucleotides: TGTGCCAGCAGTGACTCTACAGGGGGACCTTACAATGAGCAGTTCTTC.

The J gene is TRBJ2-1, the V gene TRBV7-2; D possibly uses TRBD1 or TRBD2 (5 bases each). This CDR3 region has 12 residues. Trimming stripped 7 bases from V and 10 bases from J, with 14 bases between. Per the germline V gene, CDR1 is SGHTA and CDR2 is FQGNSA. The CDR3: CASTLGTPEQFF. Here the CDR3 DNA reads TGTGCCAGCACCCTTGGGACGCCCGAGCAGTTCTTC.

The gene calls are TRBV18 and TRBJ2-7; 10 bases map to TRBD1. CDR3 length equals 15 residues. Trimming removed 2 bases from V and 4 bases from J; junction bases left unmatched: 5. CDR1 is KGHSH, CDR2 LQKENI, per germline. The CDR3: CASSPRGQGRYEQYF. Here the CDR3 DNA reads TGTGCCAGCTCACCAAGGGGACAGGGGAGATACGAGCAGTACTTC.

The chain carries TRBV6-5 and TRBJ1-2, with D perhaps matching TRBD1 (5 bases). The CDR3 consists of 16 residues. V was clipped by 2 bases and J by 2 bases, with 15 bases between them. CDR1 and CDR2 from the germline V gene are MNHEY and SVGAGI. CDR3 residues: CASSYRGGRKNYGYTF. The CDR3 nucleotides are TGTGCCAGCAGTTACCGGGGGGGTCGGAAAAACTATGGCTACACCTTC.

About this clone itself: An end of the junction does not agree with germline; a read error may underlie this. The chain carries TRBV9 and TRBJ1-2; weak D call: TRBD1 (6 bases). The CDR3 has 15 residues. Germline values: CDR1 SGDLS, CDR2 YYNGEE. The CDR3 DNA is TGTGCCAGCAGCGTAGAATCAGGGACATCGCGCCTATTCTCCTTC. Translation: CASSVESGTSRLFSF.

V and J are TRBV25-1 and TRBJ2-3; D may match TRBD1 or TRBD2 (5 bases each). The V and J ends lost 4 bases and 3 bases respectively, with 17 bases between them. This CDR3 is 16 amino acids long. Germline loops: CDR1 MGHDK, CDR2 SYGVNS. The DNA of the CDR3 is TGTGCCAGCAGTGTAGGGACCCAACCGGTAACAGATACGCAGTATTTT. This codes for CASSVGTQPVTDTQYF.

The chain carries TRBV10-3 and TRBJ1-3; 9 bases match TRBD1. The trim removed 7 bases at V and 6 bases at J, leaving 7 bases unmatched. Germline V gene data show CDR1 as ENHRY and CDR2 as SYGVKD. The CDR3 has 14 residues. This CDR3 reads CAIKWDREANTIYF. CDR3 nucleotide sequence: TGTGCCATCAAGTGGGACAGGGAGGCAAACACCATATATTTT.

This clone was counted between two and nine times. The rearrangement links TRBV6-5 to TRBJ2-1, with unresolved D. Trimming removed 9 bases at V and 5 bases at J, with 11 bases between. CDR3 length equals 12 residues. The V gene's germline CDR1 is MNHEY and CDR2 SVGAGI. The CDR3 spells CASLTTNNEQFF. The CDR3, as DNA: TGTGCCAGTCTCACGACGAACAATGAGCAGTTCTTC.

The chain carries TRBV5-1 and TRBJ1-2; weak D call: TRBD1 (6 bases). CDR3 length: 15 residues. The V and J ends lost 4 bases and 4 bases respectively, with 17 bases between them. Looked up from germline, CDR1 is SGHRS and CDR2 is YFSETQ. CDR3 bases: TGCGCCAGCAGCCTGGATGGGGGCTCGGGCTATGGCTACACCTTC. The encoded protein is CASSLDGGSGYGYTF.